The T cell receptor beta chain described here comes from a study of blood T cell repertoires in COVID-19. Study-wide context: The United States, Italy and Spain were the sources of the acute and convalescent COVID-19 samples. T cells, B-cell-depleted T cells, or PBMCs provided the cDNA or gDNA that served as material.

Authors' methods: Amplification of reference gene primers provided the estimated nucleated cell counts. Some clones are missing from TCRdb's copy, which holds only in-frame ones; the method was immunoSEQ multiplex PCR. V, J and clone size are taken as reported in that table, and D and trimming were inferred from the DNA itself. Here the sample spans about 300,000 clones, about 89% being singletons. The TCR was taken from a man between 18 and 35 years old who had recovered from COVID-19. The sequenced sample was peripheral blood.

The CDR3 is CASSYLSGMNTGELFF. The CDR3 DNA follows: TGTGCCAGCAGTTACTTAAGCGGGATGAACACCGGGGAGCTGTTTTTT. This sequence joins TRBV6-5 and TRBJ2-2; 7 bases are a match to TRBD2. The CDR3 is 16 residues long. CDR1 MNHEY and CDR2 SVGAGI come from the germline V gene. V was pared by 1 base and J by 1 base, with 3 bases of the junction left unmatched.